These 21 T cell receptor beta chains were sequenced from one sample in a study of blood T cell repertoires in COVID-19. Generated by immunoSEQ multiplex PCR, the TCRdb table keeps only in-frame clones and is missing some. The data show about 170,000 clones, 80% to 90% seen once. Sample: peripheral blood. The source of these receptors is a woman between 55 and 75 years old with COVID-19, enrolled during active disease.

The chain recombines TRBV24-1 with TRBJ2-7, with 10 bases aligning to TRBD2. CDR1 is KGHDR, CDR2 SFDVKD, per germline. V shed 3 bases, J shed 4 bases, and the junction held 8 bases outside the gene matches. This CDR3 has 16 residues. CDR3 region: CATSDTNSGRKYEQYF. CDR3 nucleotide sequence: TGTGCCACCAGTGATACGAATAGCGGGAGGAAATACGAGCAGTACTTC.

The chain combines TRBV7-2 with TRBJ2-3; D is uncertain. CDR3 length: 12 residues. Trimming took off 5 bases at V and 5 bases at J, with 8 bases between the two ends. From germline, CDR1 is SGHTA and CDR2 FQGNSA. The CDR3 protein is CASSQRRDTQYF. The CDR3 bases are TGTGCCAGCAGCCAACGGAGAGATACGCAGTATTTT.

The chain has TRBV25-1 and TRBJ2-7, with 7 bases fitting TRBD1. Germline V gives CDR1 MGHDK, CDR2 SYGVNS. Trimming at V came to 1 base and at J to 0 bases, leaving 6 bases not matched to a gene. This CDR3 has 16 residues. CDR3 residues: CASSEWRSGGSYEQYF. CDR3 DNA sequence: TGTGCCAGCAGTGAATGGCGCTCAGGGGGCTCCTACGAGCAGTACTTC.

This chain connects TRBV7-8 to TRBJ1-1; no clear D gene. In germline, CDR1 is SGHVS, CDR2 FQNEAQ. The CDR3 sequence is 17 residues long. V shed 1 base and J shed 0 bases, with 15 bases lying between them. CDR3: CASSLVAVSSMNTEAFF. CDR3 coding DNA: TGTGCCAGCAGCTTAGTTGCGGTCAGTTCTATGAACACTGAAGCTTTCTTT.

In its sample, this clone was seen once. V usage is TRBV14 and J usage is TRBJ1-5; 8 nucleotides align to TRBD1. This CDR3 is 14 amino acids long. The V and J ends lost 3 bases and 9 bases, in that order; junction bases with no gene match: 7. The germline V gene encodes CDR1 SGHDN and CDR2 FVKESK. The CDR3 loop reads CASSHTGGKGPQHF. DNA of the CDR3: TGTGCCAGCAGCCATACAGGGGGGAAAGGGCCCCAGCATTTT.

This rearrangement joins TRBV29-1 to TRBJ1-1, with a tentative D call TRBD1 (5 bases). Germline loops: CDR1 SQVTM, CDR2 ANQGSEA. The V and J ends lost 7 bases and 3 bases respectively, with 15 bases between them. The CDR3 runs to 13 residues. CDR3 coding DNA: TGCAGCGGCCTGGGAGGGGCGCACACTGAAGCTTTCTTT. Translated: CSGLGGAHTEAFF.

In DNA, the CDR3 is TGTGCCACCGGCGGGACTGAAGCTTTCTTT. Translating gives CATGGTEAFF. This sequence joins TRBV7-9 and TRBJ1-1; D remains unclear. The germline CDR1 and CDR2 sequences are SEHNR and FQNEAQ (reference sequence). Trimming removed 10 bases at V and 5 bases at J, with 8 bases between. The CDR3 consists of 10 residues.

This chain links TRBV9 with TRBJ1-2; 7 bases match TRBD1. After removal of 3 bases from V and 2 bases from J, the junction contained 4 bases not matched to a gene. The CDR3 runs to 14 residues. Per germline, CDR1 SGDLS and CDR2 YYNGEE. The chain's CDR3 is CASSETGRNYGYTF. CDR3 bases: TGTGCCAGCAGCGAGACAGGGAGGAACTATGGCTACACCTTC.

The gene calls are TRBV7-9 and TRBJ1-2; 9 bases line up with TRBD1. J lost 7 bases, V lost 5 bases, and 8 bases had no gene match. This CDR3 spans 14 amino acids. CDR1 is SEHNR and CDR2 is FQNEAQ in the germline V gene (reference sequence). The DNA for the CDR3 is TGTGCCAGCAGCCCCCAGGCGGGACAGGGTGGCTACACCTTC. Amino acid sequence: CASSPQAGQGGYTF.

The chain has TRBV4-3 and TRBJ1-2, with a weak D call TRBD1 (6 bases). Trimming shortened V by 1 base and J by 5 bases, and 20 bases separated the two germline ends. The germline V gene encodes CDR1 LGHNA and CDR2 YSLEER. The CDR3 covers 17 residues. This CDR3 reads CASSQALGGRGDYGYTF. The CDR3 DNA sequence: TGCGCCAGCAGCCAAGCCCTCGGGGGCCGGGGGGATTATGGCTACACCTTC.

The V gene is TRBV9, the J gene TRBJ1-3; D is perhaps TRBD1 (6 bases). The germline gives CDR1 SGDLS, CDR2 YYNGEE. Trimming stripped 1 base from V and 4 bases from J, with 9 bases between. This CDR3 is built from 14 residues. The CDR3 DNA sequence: TGTGCCAGCAGCGTACAGGGGATCGGAAACACCATATATTTT. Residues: CASSVQGIGNTIYF. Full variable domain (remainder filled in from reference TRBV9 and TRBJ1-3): DSGVTQTPKHLITATGQRVTLRCSPRSGDLSVYWYQQSLDQGLQFLIQYYNGEERAKGNILERFSAQQFPDLHSELNLSSLELGDSALYFCASSVQGIGNTIYFGEGSWLTVV.

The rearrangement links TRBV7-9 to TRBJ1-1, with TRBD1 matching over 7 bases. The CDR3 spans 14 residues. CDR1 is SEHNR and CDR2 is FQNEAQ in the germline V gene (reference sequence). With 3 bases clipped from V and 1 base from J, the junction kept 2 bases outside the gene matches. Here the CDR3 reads CASSFRQGNTEAFF. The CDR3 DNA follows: TGTGCCAGCAGCTTTCGACAGGGGAACACTGAAGCTTTCTTT.

CDR3 in amino acids: CASSPRPGGDTEAFF. CDR3 DNA: TGTGCCAGCAGTCCACGTCCGGGGGGGGACACTGAAGCTTTCTTT. The chain links TRBV27 to TRBJ1-1, with a tentative D call TRBD1 (5 bases). This CDR3 contains 15 residues. Between the trimmed V and J ends, which lost 5 bases and 3 bases, there was a span of 16 bases. Germline CDR1 MNHEY, CDR2 SMNVEV (reference sequence).

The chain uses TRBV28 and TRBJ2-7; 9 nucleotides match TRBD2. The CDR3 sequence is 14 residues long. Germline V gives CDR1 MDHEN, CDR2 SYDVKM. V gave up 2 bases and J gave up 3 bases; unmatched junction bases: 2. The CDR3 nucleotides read TGTGCCAGCAGTTTAGCGGGAGGGCTCTACGAGCAGTACTTC. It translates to CASSLAGGLYEQYF.

The CDR3: CASTSRTGGTEAFF. In DNA, the CDR3 is TGTGCCAGCACGAGTCGGACAGGGGGCACTGAAGCTTTCTTT. V and J are TRBV27 and TRBJ1-1; 10 bases map to TRBD1. The length of the CDR3 is 14 residues. The V gene's germline CDR1 is MNHEY and CDR2 SMNVEV (reference sequence). V lost 7 bases, J lost 4 bases, and 6 bases stayed unmatched.

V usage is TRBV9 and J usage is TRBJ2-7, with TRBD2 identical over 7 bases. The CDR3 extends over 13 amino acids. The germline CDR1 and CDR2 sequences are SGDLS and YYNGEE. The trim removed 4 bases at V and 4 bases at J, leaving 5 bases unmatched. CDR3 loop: CASSPAGEYEQYF. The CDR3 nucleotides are TGTGCCAGCAGCCCTGCGGGAGAGTACGAGCAGTACTTC.

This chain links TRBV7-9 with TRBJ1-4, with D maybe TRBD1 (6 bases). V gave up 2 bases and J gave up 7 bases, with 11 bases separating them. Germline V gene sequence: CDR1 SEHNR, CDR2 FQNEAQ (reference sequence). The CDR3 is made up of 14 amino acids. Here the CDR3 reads CASSLTGGAEKLFF. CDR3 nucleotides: TGTGCCAGCAGCTTAACGGGGGGCGCTGAAAAACTGTTTTTT.

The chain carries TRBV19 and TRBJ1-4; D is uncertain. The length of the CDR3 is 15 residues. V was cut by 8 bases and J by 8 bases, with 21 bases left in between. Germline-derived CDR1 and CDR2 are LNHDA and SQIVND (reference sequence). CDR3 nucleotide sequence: TGTGCCAGTTCGCACTTAGGAGGGTTAGGCGAAAAACTGTTTTTT. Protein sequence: CASSHLGGLGEKLFF.

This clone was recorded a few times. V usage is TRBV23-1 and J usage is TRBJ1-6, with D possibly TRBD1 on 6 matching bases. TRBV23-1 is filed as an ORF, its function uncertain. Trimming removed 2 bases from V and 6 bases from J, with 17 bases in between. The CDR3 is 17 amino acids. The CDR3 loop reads CASSQSQGTPSNSPLHF. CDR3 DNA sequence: TGCGCCAGCAGTCAAAGTCAGGGGACACCTTCTAATTCACCCCTCCACTTT.

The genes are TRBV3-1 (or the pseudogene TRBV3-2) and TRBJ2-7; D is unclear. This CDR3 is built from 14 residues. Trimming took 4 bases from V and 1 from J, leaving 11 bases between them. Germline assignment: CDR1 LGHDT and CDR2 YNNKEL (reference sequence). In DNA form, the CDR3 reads TGTGCCAGCAGCCTCCCACATTCTTCCTACGAGCAGTACTTC. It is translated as CASSLPHSSYEQYF.

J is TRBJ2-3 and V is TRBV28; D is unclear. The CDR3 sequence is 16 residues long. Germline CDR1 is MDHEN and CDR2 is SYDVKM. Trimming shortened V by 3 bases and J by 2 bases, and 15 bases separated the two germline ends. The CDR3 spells CASSFRQRLATDTQYF. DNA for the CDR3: TGTGCCAGCAGTTTTCGCCAGCGCCTCGCCACAGATACGCAGTATTTT.